These 24 T cell receptor beta chains came from one sample sequenced in a study of shared T cell receptors in the human thymus (dated by TCRdb to the early 2020s). The method was the immunoSEQ multiplex PCR assay. The clones in this table, taken by TCRdb from immuneACCESS, are in-frame only. Not every clone is retained; where verified, under half of the shortfall comes from an unresolved V gene, and the cause of the rest is unknown. The sample data list hundreds of thousands of clones, and approximately 88% of these were observed just once. The top ten clonotypes cover about 0.01% of the sample. This sample was shared with a second study, whose subject was human thymus T cells.

Source material: thymocytes. Every receptor here comes from a boy under three years old with a congenital heart defect. Donor details come from another sample of the same person, matched by shared clones.

The V gene is TRBV4-2, the J gene TRBJ2-7; TRBD1 matches 9 bases. The V gene's germline CDR1 is LGHNA and CDR2 YNFKEQ. After removal of 4 bases from V and 5 bases from J, the junction contained 12 bases not matched to a gene. This CDR3 has 16 amino acids. The CDR3 DNA follows: TGTGCCAGCAGCCCTCTTCTACAGGGGGCGCTTGACGAGCAGTACTTC. Translated: CASSPLLQGALDEQYF.

The chain links TRBV7-8 to TRBJ1-5; TRBD1 matches at 9 bases. Germline V gene data show CDR1 as SGHVS and CDR2 as FQNEAQ. This CDR3 comprises 15 residues. The V gene end was trimmed by 5 bases and the J gene end by 5 bases; junction bases not matched to a gene: 7. Written as DNA, the CDR3 is TGTGCCAGCAGCGGACGGGACAGGGCTGATCAGCCCCAGCATTTT. This sequence encodes CASSGRDRADQPQHF.

The rearrangement links TRBV10-3 to TRBJ2-7; tentatively, D is TRBD1 (5 bases). Germline CDR1 is ENHRY and CDR2 is SYGVKD. CDR3 length equals 14 residues. The germline V and J ends were trimmed by 3 bases and 0 bases, with 9 bases remaining between them. CDR3: CAISDRGSSYEQYF. In DNA, the CDR3 is TGTGCCATCAGTGATAGGGGCAGCTCCTACGAGCAGTACTTC.

In regard to this clone: At one end the junction does not follow the germline gene, possibly because of a read error. The chain is built from TRBV27 and TRBJ2-7; 9 bases map to TRBD1. Looked up from germline, CDR1 is MNHEY and CDR2 is SMNVEV (reference sequence). The CDR3 extends over 12 amino acids. CDR3 residues: CASSWSGTGHFF. CDR3 DNA: TGTGCCAGCAGTTGGAGCGGGACAGGGCATTTCTTC.

V gene TRBV14 combines with J gene TRBJ2-7; 14 bases are shared with TRBD2. From germline, CDR1 is SGHDN and CDR2 FVKESK. The length of the CDR3 is 19 residues. The V gene end was trimmed by 2 bases and the J gene end by 3 bases; junction bases not matched to a gene: 12. CDR3: CASSQTAGLAGDALYEQYF. CDR3 in DNA: TGTGCCAGCAGCCAAACCGCGGGACTAGCGGGAGACGCGCTCTACGAGCAGTACTTC. Full variable domain (outside the CDR3, taken from reference TRBV14 and TRBJ2-7): EAGVTQFPSHSVIEKGQTVTLRCDPISGHDNLYWYRRVMGKEIKFLLHFVKESKQDESGMPNNRFLAERTGGTYSTLKVQPAELEDSGVYFCASSQTAGLAGDALYEQYFGPGTRLTVT.

The chain links TRBV19 to TRBJ1-5; the match to TRBD1 covers 7 bases. The CDR3 length is 15 residues. In germline, CDR1 is LNHDA, CDR2 SQIVND (reference sequence). V lost 7 bases and J lost 2; bases outside the gene matches: 8. CDR3 sequence: CASTPLGQGNQPQHF. CDR3 nucleotide sequence: TGTGCCAGTACCCCCCTAGGACAGGGCAATCAGCCCCAGCATTTT.

This clone was observed a single time. The rearrangement joins TRBV30 to TRBJ2-7; a weak D match, TRBD2 (6 bases). Per the germline V gene, CDR1 is GTSNPN and CDR2 is SVGIG (reference sequence). Trimming removed 3 bases at V and 7 bases at J, with 25 bases between. The CDR3 has 16 amino acids. CDR3 loop: CAWSGGWDSGHKEQYF. DNA of the CDR3: TGTGCCTGGAGCGGAGGTTGGGACTCAGGACATAAGGAGCAGTACTTC. Together with reference TRBV30 and TRBJ2-7, the CDR3 gives the full variable domain: SQTIHQWPATLVQPVGSPLSLECTVEGTSNPNLYWYRQAAGRGLQLLFYSVGIGQISSEVPQNLSASRPQDRQFILSSKKLLLSDSGFYLCAWSGGWDSGHKEQYFGPGTRLTVT.

The rearrangement links TRBV4-1 to TRBJ2-5, with D possibly TRBD1 on 5 matching bases. The J call may be wrong; the DNA end is better matched by TRBJ2-7. This CDR3 spans 13 amino acids. Germline-derived CDR1 and CDR2 are MGHRA and YSYEKL. CDR3 in DNA: TGCGCCAGCAGCGCCAGGGTATCCTACGAGCAGTACTTC. It specifies CASSARVSYEQYF.

The V gene is TRBV27, the J gene TRBJ1-4, with a tentative D call TRBD1 (5 bases). The ends were cut back, 4 bases at V and 0 bases at J, with 12 bases in the middle. Germline V gene sequence: CDR1 MNHEY, CDR2 SMNVEV (reference sequence). This CDR3 has 16 residues. The chain's CDR3 is CASSSHRPSTNEKLFF. The CDR3 coding sequence is TGTGCCAGCAGTTCCCACAGGCCCTCAACTAATGAAAAACTGTTTTTT.

V and J are TRBV30 and TRBJ2-7; tentatively, D is TRBD1 (5 bases). The CDR3 length is 13 residues. Germline V gene data show CDR1 as GTSNPN and CDR2 as SVGIG (reference sequence). V lost 0 bases, J lost 5 bases, and 11 bases lay in between. The CDR3 is CAWSVGRVHEQYF. CDR3 sequence (DNA): TGTGCCTGGAGTGTCGGCAGGGTCCACGAGCAGTACTTC.

V is TRBV5-6 and J is TRBJ2-2; the match to TRBD2 covers 9 bases. Germline V CDR1 and CDR2: SGHDT, YYEEEE. This CDR3 has 16 amino acids. V was clipped by 3 bases and J by 6 bases; unmatched bases: 9. CDR3: CASSSRGGRASGELFF. Written as DNA, the CDR3 is TGTGCCAGCAGCTCCCGAGGCGGGAGGGCCTCCGGGGAGCTGTTTTTT.

The chain carries TRBV27 and TRBJ2-1; 7 bases map to TRBD2. CDR3 size: 13 residues. V was pared by 5 bases and J by 7 bases, with 5 bases of the junction left unmatched. Germline-derived CDR1 and CDR2 are MNHEY and SMNVEV (reference sequence). This CDR3 reads CASSSGIKNEQFF. CDR3 bases: TGTGCCAGCAGTAGCGGGATAAAAAATGAGCAGTTCTTC.

This clone was recorded a few times. CDR3 coding DNA: TGTGCCAGCAGTGTTTCCGGGAGGGTCCAAAACATTCAGTACTTC. It codes for CASSVSGRVQNIQYF. The chain joins TRBV2 to TRBJ2-4, with 8 bases that match TRBD2. CDR1 is SNHLY and CDR2 is FYNNEI in the germline V gene. The CDR3 runs to 15 residues. V shed 4 bases, J shed 5 bases, and the junction held 7 bases outside the gene matches. Looking up the rest from reference TRBV2 and TRBJ2-4 gives the full variable domain: EPEVTQTPSHQVTQMGQEVILRCVPISNHLYFYWYRQILGQKVEFLVSFYNNEISEKSEIFDDQFSVERPDGSNFTLKIRSTKLEDSAMYFCASSVSGRVQNIQYFGAGTRLSVL.

This clone was observed a few times. This chain links TRBV7-2 with TRBJ2-3, with a tentative D call TRBD2 (6 bases). Germline assignment: CDR1 SGHTA and CDR2 FQGNSA. Trimming removed 5 bases at V and 1 base at J, with 13 bases between. The CDR3 sequence is 15 residues long. The CDR3: CASSLRLGGTDTQYF. CDR3 coding DNA: TGTGCCAGCAGCCTGCGACTAGGGGGCACAGATACGCAGTATTTT.

There are a few counts of this clone. V is TRBV27 and J is TRBJ2-7; perhaps TRBD2 as D (6 bases). The ends were cut back, 6 bases at V and 9 bases at J, with 27 bases in the middle. The CDR3 totals 16 residues. Per germline, CDR1 MNHEY and CDR2 SMNVEV (reference sequence). The CDR3 is CASRKTQGGSVYVQYF. The CDR3 bases are TGTGCCAGCAGGAAGACTCAGGGAGGCAGTGTATATGTGCAGTACTTC.

The chain uses TRBV5-4 and TRBJ1-1, with D tentatively TRBD1 (6 bases). In germline, CDR1 is SGHNT, CDR2 YYREEE (reference sequence). This CDR3 is built from 15 residues. Trimming removed 3 bases at V and 0 bases at J, with 12 bases between. For the CDR3, the DNA is TGTGCCAGCAGCTCATCGACAGGACTGAACACTGAAGCTTTCTTT. Protein sequence: CASSSSTGLNTEAFF. Variable domain in full (rest from reference TRBV5-4 and TRBJ1-1): ETGVTQSPTHLIKTRGQQVTLRCSSQSGHNTVSWYQQALGQGPQFIFQYYREEENGRGNFPPRFSGLQFPNYSSELNVNALELDDSALYLCASSSSTGLNTEAFFGQGTRLTVV.

The V gene is TRBV6-6, the J gene TRBJ2-3, with TRBD1 as a possible D gene (5 bases). CDR1 MNHNY and CDR2 SVGAGI come from the germline V gene (reference sequence). V lost 7 bases and J 2 bases, leaving 16 bases between the germline ends. The CDR3 contains 15 residues. The CDR3 region is CASTPIVGVTDTQYF. The CDR3 DNA reads as TGTGCCAGCACCCCAATAGTAGGGGTCACAGATACGCAGTATTTT.

This clone was detected once. The chain recombines TRBV30 with TRBJ2-7; 10 nucleotides match TRBD2. J was trimmed by 0 bases and V by 0 bases; bases with no gene match: 11. The CDR3 has 18 amino acids. CDR1 is GTSNPN and CDR2 is SVGIG in the germline V gene (reference sequence). Written as DNA, the CDR3 is TGTGCCTGGAGTGTGATTCGACTAGCGGGCGATAGCTCCTACGAGCAGTACTTC. The encoded protein is CAWSVIRLAGDSSYEQYF.

This chain links TRBV7-2 with TRBJ1-2, with a tentative D call TRBD1 (6 bases). The CDR3 has 14 residues. Trimming removed 5 bases from V and 3 bases from J, with 13 bases in between. Germline V lookup: CDR1 SGHTA, CDR2 FQGNSA. CDR3 DNA: TGTGCCAGCAGCCAGGGGAGTAAAGACTATGGCTACACCTTC. Its protein is CASSQGSKDYGYTF.

The rearrangement links TRBV28 to TRBJ2-7, with 7 positions matching TRBD2. Trimming at V came to 8 bases and at J to 2 bases, leaving 12 bases not matched to a gene. This CDR3 is built from 15 residues. Germline CDR1 and CDR2: MDHEN and SYDVKM. The CDR3 bases are TGTGCCAGCTCCTTCCGGGGGGTAGGGGCCTACGAGCAGTACTTC. Translation: CASSFRGVGAYEQYF.

This clone was seen a handful of times. The chain couples TRBV19 to TRBJ1-1; 9 nucleotides align to TRBD1. The length of the CDR3 is 13 residues. Looked up from germline, CDR1 is LNHDA and CDR2 is SQIVND (reference sequence). Germline trimming cut 6 bases from V and 3 bases from J; bases unmatched to any gene: 2. The CDR3 loop reads CASRRQGDTEAFF. The CDR3 region has the DNA TGTGCCAGTAGACGACAGGGGGACACTGAAGCTTTCTTT.

The chain carries TRBV30 and TRBJ2-1, with 9 bases lining up with TRBD2. The CDR3 has 20 residues. J was trimmed by 8 bases and V by 0 bases; bases with no gene match: 23. CDR1 is GTSNPN, CDR2 SVGIG, per germline (reference sequence). This chain's CDR3 is CAWSVQDIGKSGRPPDEQFF. For the CDR3, the DNA is TGTGCCTGGAGTGTACAGGATATCGGTAAGAGCGGGAGGCCGCCGGATGAGCAGTTCTTC.

The CDR3 reads CASSLGGLAGYEQYF. The DNA of the CDR3 is TGTGCCAGCAGCTTGGGGGGACTAGCGGGCTACGAGCAGTACTTC. The chain has TRBV5-4 and TRBJ2-7, with 12 bases aligning to TRBD2. Losses at the gene ends were 0 bases for V and 3 bases for J; bases not matched to a gene: 1. The germline V gene encodes CDR1 SGHNT and CDR2 YYREEE (reference sequence). The CDR3 is made up of 15 amino acids.

The rearrangement uses TRBV7-2 and TRBJ2-7; 8 nucleotides agree with TRBD2. The ends lost 0 bases at V and 3 bases at J; junction bases unmatched: 13. The CDR3 loop spans 18 amino acids. The germline V gene has CDR1 SGHTA and CDR2 FQGNSA. The CDR3, as DNA: TGTGCCAGCAGCTTAGCGCCCCCGGGGGGGAAGCCCCACTACGAGCAGTACTTC. Residues: CASSLAPPGGKPHYEQYF.